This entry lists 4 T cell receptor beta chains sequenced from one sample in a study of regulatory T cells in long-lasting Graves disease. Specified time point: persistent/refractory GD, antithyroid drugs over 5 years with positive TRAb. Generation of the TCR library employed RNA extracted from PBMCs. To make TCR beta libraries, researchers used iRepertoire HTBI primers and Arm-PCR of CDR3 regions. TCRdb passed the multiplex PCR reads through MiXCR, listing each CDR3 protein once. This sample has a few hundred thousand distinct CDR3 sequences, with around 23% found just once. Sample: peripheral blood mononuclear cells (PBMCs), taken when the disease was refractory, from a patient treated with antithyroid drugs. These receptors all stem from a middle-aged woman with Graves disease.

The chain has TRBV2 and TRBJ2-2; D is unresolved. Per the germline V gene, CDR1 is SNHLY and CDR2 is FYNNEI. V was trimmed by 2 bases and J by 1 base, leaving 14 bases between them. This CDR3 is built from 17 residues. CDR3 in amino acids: CASSENKLSQNTGELFF. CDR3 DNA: TGTGCCAGCAGTGAAAATAAACTGTCACAGAACACCGGGGAGCTGTTTTTT.

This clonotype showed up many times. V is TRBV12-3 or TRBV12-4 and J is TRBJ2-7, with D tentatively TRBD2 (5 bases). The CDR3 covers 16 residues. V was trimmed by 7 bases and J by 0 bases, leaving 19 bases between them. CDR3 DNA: TGTGCCAGCAACCCTCTGCAGGAGCGGACCTCCTACGAGCAGTACTTC. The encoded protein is CASNPLQERTSYEQYF.

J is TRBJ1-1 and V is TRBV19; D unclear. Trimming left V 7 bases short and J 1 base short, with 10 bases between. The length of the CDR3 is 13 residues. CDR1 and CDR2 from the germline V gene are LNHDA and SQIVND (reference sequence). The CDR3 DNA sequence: TGTGCCAGTACTCGGTACCCGAACACTGAAGCTTTCTTT. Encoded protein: CASTRYPNTEAFF.

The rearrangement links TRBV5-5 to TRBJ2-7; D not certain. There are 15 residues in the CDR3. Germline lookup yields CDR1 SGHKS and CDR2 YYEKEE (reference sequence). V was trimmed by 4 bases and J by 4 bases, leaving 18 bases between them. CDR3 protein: CASSTLMGLRYEQYF. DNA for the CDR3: TGTGCCAGCAGCACGCTCATGGGTTTAAGATACGAGCAGTACTTC.